These 10 T cell receptor beta chains were sequenced from one sample in a study of blood T cell repertoires in COVID-19. Method: immunoSEQ multiplex PCR; TCRdb's copy keeps in-frame clones and lacks some. The sample records 200,000 to 300,000 clones, 80% to 90% being singletons. Input material: peripheral blood. Receptor source: a middle-aged woman with acute or convalescent COVID-19.

This clone has only one observation. V and J are TRBV7-2 and TRBJ1-2; 10 bases agree with TRBD1. Germline CDR1 is SGHTA and CDR2 is FQGNSA. The CDR3 is made up of 14 amino acids. Unmatched junction bases numbered 7, after V lost 5 bases and J lost 7 bases. Written as DNA, the CDR3 is TGTGCCAGCAGCGCTGACAGGGGGCGAGGTGGCTACACCTTC. This gives the protein CASSADRGRGGYTF. Variable domain in full (rest from reference TRBV7-2 and TRBJ1-2): GAGVSQSPSNKVTEKGKDVELRCDPISGHTALYWYRQSLGQGLEFLIYFQGNSAPDKSGLPSDRFSAERTGGSVSTLTIQRTQQEDSAVYLCASSADRGRGGYTFGSGTRLTVV.

The gene calls are TRBV7-8 and TRBJ2-7; perhaps TRBD2 as D (5 bases). V lost 5 bases and J lost 1, with 9 bases in between. CDR1 and CDR2 (germline): SGHVS, FQNEAQ. The CDR3 totals 13 residues. CDR3 protein: CASSRGESYEQYV. The CDR3 bases are TGTGCCAGCAGCCGGGGAGAATCCTACGAGCAGTACGTC.

V gene TRBV9 combines with J gene TRBJ2-3, with 7 bases identical to TRBD2. V lost 0 bases to trimming and J lost 6 bases; unmatched junction nucleotides: 7. The CDR3 runs 15 residues. CDR1 and CDR2 (germline): SGDLS, YYNGEE. This CDR3 reads CASSVGGRGYDTQYF. CDR3 in DNA: TGTGCCAGCAGCGTAGGGGGGAGGGGATATGATACGCAGTATTTT.

The chain employs TRBV5-4 and TRBJ1-2; D gene ambiguous. This CDR3 region has 15 residues. Germline CDR1 is SGHNT and CDR2 is YYREEE (reference sequence). Trimming cost V 4 bases and J 4 bases, with 17 bases left between them. Here the CDR3 reads CASSRLGGIGYGYTF. The CDR3 DNA is TGTGCCAGCAGCCGATTGGGAGGGATAGGCTATGGCTACACCTTC. Full variable domain (rest looked up from reference TRBV5-4 and TRBJ1-2): ETGVTQSPTHLIKTRGQQVTLRCSSQSGHNTVSWYQQALGQGPQFIFQYYREEENGRGNFPPRFSGLQFPNYSSELNVNALELDDSALYLCASSRLGGIGYGYTFGSGTRLTVV.

This chain connects TRBV5-6 to TRBJ1-1; possibly TRBD1 for D (5 bases). Trimming took off 4 bases at V and 6 bases at J, with 13 bases between the two ends. The germline gives CDR1 SGHDT, CDR2 YYEEEE. The CDR3 totals 13 residues. CDR3 region: CASSPRGEAEAFF. The CDR3 DNA reads as TGTGCCAGCAGCCCACGGGGGGAGGCTGAAGCTTTCTTT.

J is TRBJ2-5 and V is TRBV2; 7 bases line up with TRBD1. CDR1 is SNHLY and CDR2 is FYNNEI in the germline V gene. The CDR3 runs to 11 residues. J gave up 10 bases and V 3 bases, and 2 bases lay outside the gene matches. The CDR3 loop is CASSEDRNQYF. In DNA form, the CDR3 reads TGTGCCAGCAGTGAGGACAGGAACCAGTACTTC.

The rearrangement joins TRBV9 to TRBJ2-2; D unresolved. Germline V gene data show CDR1 as SGDLS and CDR2 as YYNGEE. V was trimmed by 0 bases and J by 8 bases, leaving 11 bases between them. The CDR3 is 14 amino acids. This chain's CDR3 is CASSVGPSAGELFF. CDR3 nucleotide sequence: TGTGCCAGCAGCGTAGGTCCTTCCGCGGGGGAGCTGTTTTTT.

J is TRBJ2-3 and V is TRBV9; a weak D match, TRBD2 (6 bases). The germline V and J ends were trimmed by 3 bases and 6 bases, with 17 bases remaining between them. CDR1 SGDLS and CDR2 YYNGEE come from the germline V gene. This CDR3 has 15 residues. In DNA form, the CDR3 reads TGTGCCAGCAGCGGTCTAGCGCGGGGCCCCGATACGCAGTATTTT. Its translation is CASSGLARGPDTQYF.

The CDR3 spells CASSSTGDSYNEQFF. The DNA of the CDR3 is TGTGCCAGCAGCTCGACCGGGGACAGCTACAATGAGCAGTTCTTC. J is TRBJ2-1 and V is TRBV9; 7 positions match TRBD1. There are 15 residues in the CDR3. With V trimmed by 4 bases and J by 3 bases, 7 bases remained unmatched. Germline loops: CDR1 SGDLS, CDR2 YYNGEE.

The chain carries TRBV10-1 and TRBJ2-1; TRBD2 aligns across 8 bases. The V and J ends lost 8 bases and 2 bases, in that order; junction bases with no gene match: 11. The CDR3 is 16 amino acids. CDR1 is WNHNN and CDR2 is SYGVQD in the germline V gene (reference sequence). In nucleotides, the CDR3 is TGCGCCAGCTCTGCGGGGGGCGATATGACCTACAATGAGCAGTTCTTC. Translation gives CASSAGGDMTYNEQFF.